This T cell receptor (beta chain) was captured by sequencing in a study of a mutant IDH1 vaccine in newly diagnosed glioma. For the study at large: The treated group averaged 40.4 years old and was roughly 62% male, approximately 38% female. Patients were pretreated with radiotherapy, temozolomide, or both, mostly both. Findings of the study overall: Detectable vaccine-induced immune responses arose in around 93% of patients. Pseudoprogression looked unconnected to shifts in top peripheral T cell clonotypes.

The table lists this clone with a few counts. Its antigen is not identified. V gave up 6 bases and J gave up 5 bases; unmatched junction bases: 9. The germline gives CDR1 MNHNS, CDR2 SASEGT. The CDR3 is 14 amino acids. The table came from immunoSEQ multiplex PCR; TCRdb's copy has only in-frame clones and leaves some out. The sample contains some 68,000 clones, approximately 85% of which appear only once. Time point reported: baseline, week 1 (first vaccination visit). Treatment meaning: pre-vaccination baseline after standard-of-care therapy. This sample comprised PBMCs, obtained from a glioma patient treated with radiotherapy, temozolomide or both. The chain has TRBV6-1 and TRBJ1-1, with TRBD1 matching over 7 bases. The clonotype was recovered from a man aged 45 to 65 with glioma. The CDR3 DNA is TGTGCCAGCAGCCCCACAGGGGTGGGGACTGAAGCTTTCTTT. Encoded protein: CASSPTGVGTEAFF.